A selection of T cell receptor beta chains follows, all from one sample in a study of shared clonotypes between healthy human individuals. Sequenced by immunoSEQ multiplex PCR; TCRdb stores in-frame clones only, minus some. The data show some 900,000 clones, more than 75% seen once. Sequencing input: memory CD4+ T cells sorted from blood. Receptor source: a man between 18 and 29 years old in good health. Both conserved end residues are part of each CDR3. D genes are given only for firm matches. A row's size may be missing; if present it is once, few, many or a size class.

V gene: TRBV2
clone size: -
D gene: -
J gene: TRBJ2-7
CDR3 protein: CASGSEVGEQYF
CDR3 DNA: TGTGCCAGCGGGTCAGAGGTGGGCGAGCAGTACTTC

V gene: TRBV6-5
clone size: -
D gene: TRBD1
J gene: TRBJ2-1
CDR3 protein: CASSYKGGGRNEQFF
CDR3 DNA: TGTGCCAGCAGTTACAAAGGGGGCGGACGGAATGAGCAGTTCTTC

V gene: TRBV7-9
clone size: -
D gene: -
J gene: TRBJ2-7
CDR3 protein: CASSLRSAGEQYF
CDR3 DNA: TGTGCCAGCAGCTTAAGGTCGGCTGGCGAGCAGTACTTC

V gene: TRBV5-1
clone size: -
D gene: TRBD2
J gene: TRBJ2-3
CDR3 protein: CASSLGAGVAADTQYF
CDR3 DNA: TGCGCCAGCAGCTTGGGGGCGGGAGTCGCGGCAGATACGCAGTATTTT

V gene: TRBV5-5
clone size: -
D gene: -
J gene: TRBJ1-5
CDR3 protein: CASSVETDFNQPQHF
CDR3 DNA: TGTGCCAGCAGCGTAGAGACAGATTTCAATCAGCCCCAGCATTTT

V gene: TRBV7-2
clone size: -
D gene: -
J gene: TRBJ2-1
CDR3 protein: CASSPPEKPKDNEQFF
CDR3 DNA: TGTGCCAGCAGCCCCCCGGAGAAGCCTAAGGACAATGAGCAGTTCTTC

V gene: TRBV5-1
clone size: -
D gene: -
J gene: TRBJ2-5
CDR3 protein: CASSMRQGGGETQYF
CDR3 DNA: TGCGCCAGCAGCATGAGACAGGGTGGAGGGGAGACCCAGTACTTC

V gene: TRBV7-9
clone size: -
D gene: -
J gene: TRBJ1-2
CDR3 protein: CASSPLAGAGYTF
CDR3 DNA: TGTGCCAGCAGCCCACTGGCAGGGGCCGGCTACACCTTC

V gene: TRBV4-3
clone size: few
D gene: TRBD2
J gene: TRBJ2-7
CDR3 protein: CASSQDRAGLYEQYF
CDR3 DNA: TGCGCCAGCAGCCAAGACCGAGCGGGACTGTACGAGCAGTACTTC

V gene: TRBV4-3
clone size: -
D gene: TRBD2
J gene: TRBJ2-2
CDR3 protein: CASSQDIASGRAPTGELFF
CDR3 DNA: TGCGCCAGCAGCCAAGATATTGCTAGCGGGAGGGCCCCCACCGGGGAGCTGTTTTTT

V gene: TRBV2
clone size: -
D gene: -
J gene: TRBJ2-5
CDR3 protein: CASSETSWETQYF
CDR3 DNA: TGTGCCAGCAGTGAAACATCGTGGGAGACCCAGTACTTC

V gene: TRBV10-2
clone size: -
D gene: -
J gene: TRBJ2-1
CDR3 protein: CASSESGPWEQFF
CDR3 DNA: TGCGCCAGCAGTGAGTCAGGGCCGTGGGAGCAGTTCTTC

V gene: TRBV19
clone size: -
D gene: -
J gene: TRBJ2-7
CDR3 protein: CASSLRDLPSYEQYF
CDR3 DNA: TGTGCCAGTAGTCTCAGGGATTTACCCTCCTACGAGCAGTACTTC

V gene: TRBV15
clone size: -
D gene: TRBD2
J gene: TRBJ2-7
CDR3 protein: CATSRDQGLAGRSYEQYF
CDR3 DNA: TGTGCCACCAGCAGAGATCAAGGCTTAGCGGGCCGTTCCTACGAGCAGTACTTC

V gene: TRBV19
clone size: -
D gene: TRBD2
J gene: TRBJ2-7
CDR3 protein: CASSIEAGIFYEQYF
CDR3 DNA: TGTGCCAGTAGTATTGAAGCGGGAATCTTCTACGAGCAGTACTTC

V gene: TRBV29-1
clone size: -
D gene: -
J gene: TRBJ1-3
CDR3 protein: CSVEQGGGNTIYF
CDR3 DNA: TGCAGCGTTGAACAGGGAGGAGGAAACACCATATATTTT

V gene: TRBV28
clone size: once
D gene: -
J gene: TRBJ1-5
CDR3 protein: CASSERRVGNQPQHF
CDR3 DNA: TGTGCCAGCAGTGAGCGACGGGTTGGCAATCAGCCCCAGCATTTT

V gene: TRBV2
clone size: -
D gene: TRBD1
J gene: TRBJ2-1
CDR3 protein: CASLLRDRGRNEQFF
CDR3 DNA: TGTGCCAGCCTTCTCCGGGACAGGGGACGCAATGAGCAGTTCTTC

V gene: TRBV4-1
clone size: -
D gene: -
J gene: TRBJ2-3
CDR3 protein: CASSQEAQGRSDTQYF
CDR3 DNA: TGCGCCAGCAGCCAAGAAGCACAAGGGAGGTCGGATACGCAGTATTTT

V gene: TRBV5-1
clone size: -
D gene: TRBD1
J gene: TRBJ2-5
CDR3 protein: CASSWDRAQETQYF
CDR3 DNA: TGCGCCAGCAGCTGGGACAGAGCACAAGAGACCCAGTACTTC

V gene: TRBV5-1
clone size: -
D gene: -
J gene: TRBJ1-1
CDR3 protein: CASSFEAPNTEAFF
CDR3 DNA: TGCGCCAGCAGCTTTGAGGCCCCGAACACTGAAGCTTTCTTT

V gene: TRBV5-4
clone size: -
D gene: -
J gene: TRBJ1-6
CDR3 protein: CASSRRESSYNSPLHF
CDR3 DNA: TGTGCCAGCAGCCGGCGGGAGAGCTCCTATAATTCACCCCTCCACTTT

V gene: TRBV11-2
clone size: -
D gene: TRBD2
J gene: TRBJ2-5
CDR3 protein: CASVLAVSGTQYF
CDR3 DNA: TGTGCCAGCGTCCTAGCGGTGTCGGGGACCCAGTACTTC

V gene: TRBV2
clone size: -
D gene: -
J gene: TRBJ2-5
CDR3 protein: CASSKEYQETQYF
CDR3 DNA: TGTGCCAGCAGTAAGGAGTACCAAGAGACCCAGTACTTC

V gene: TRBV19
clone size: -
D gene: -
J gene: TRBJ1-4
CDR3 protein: CASSLSGGLSNEKLFF
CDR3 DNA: TGTGCCAGTAGTTTGTCCGGGGGTCTTTCTAATGAAAAACTGTTTTTT

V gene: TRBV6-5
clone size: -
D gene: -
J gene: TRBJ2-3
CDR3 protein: CASSYSFGRIDTQYF
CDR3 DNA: TGTGCCAGCAGTTACTCTTTCGGGAGAATAGATACGCAGTATTTT

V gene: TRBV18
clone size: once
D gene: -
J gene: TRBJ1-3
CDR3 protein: CASSPPGRNTIYF
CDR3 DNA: TGTGCCAGCTCACCACCTGGACGAAACACCATATATTTT

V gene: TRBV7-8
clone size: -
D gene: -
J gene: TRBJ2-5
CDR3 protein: CASSFRAVGETQYF
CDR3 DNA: TGTGCCAGCAGCTTCAGGGCGGTGGGTGAGACCCAGTACTTC

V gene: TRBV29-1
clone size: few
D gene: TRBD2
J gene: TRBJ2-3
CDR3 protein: CSVGGLAGPDTQYF
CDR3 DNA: TGCAGCGTCGGAGGACTAGCGGGACCAGATACGCAGTATTTT

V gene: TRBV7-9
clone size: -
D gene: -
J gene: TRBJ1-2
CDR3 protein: CASSPRQGTSGYTF
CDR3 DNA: TGTGCCAGCAGCCCGAGGCAGGGGACGAGTGGCTACACCTTC

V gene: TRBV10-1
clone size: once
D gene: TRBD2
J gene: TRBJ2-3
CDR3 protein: CASSESSSGRIDTQYF
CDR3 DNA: TGCGCCAGCAGTGAGTCGAGTAGCGGGAGGATAGATACGCAGTATTTT

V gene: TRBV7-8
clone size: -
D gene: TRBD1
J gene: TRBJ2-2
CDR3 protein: CASSLRGQGNTGELFF
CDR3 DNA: TGTGCCAGCAGCTTACGGGGACAGGGGAACACCGGGGAGCTGTTTTTT

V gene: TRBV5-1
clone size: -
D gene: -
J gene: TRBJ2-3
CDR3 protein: CASSLGLAQDTQYF
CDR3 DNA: TGCGCCAGCAGCTTGGGGCTAGCTCAAGATACGCAGTATTTT

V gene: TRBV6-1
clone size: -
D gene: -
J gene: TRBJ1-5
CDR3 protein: CASYLEGQQPQHF
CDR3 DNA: TGTGCCAGCTATCTCGAGGGTCAACAGCCCCAGCATTTT

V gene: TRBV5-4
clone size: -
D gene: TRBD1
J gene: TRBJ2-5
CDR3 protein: CASSRGQDVRETQYF
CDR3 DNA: TGTGCCAGCAGCCGGGGACAGGACGTTAGGGAGACCCAGTACTTC

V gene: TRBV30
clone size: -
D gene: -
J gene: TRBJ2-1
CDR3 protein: CAWTSLGGSSYNEQFF
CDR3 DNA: TGTGCCTGGACCTCCCTAGGGGGGAGCTCCTACAATGAGCAGTTCTTC

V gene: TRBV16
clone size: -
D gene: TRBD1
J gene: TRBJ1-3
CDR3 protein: CASSQQQGAGNTIYF
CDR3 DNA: TGTGCCAGCAGCCAGCAGCAGGGGGCTGGAAACACCATATATTTT

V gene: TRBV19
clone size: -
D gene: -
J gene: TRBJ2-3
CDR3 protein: CASSSTYTDTQYF
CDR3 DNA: TGTGCCAGTAGTTCGACTTACACAGATACGCAGTATTTT